This passage covers 20 T cell receptor beta chains from one sample sequenced in a study of OX40 agonist ivuxolimab in advanced cancers. This table comes from immunoSEQ multiplex PCR, and its TCRdb copy is limited to in-frame clones, with some not included. Here the sample spans tens of thousands of clones, over 85% being singletons. Sample: CD4+ or CD8+ T cells sorted from blood, taken in a trial of the OX40 agonist ivuxolimab. These receptors came from an adult with an advanced solid tumor such as melanoma, head and neck, liver or kidney cancer.

This rearrangement joins TRBV18 to TRBJ2-1, with 10 bases aligning to TRBD1. This CDR3 has 13 residues. V lost 4 bases and J lost 8; bases outside the gene matches: 2. The germline gives CDR1 KGHSH, CDR2 LQKENI. CDR3 sequence reads: CASSQGQGYEQFF. The CDR3 coding sequence is TGTGCCAGCTCACAGGGACAGGGGTATGAGCAGTTCTTC.

This clone was recorded once. The chain links TRBV6-1 to TRBJ2-2; D gene uncertain. This CDR3 has 13 residues. CDR1 MNHNS and CDR2 SASEGT come from the germline V gene. V dropped 8 bases and J dropped 1 base, with 8 bases sitting between them. CDR3 in amino acids: CASSPGNTGELFF. In DNA, the CDR3 is TGTGCCAGCTCCCCTGGGAACACCGGGGAGCTGTTTTTT.

In nucleotides, the CDR3 is TGTGCCAGCAGCTTAGGAGCTGGCGACGAGCAGTACTTC. Amino acids: CASSLGAGDEQYF. V gene TRBV7-9 combines with J gene TRBJ2-7; D unresolved. This CDR3 has 13 amino acids. The V gene's germline CDR1 is SEHNR and CDR2 FQNEAQ (reference sequence). The V end was cut by 1 base, the J end by 5 bases, with 9 bases between.

The chain combines TRBV29-1 with TRBJ1-2, with D hard to call. CDR1 SQVTM and CDR2 ANQGSEA come from the germline V gene. CDR3 length: 10 residues. The V and J ends lost 2 bases and 8 bases respectively, with 6 bases between them. CDR3 region: CSVESGGYTF. CDR3 sequence (DNA): TGCAGCGTTGAATCGGGGGGCTACACCTTC. The full variable domain, its missing parts supplied by reference TRBV29-1 and TRBJ1-2, is SAVISQKPSRDICQRGTSLTIQCQVDSQVTMMFWYRQQPGQSLTLIATANQGSEATYESGFVIDKFPISRPNLTFSTLTVSNMSPEDSSIYLCSVESGGYTFGSGTRLTVV.

The chain joins TRBV13 to TRBJ2-2, with TRBD2 matching 11 bases. The CDR3 runs to 18 residues. Germline CDR1 PRHDT, CDR2 FYEKMQ (reference sequence). The trim removed 4 bases at V and 6 bases at J, leaving 13 bases unmatched. As DNA, the CDR3 is TGTGCCAGCAGCTCCTGGGCCCTTACTAGCGGGAGAGCCGGGGAGCTGTTTTTT. This codes for CASSSWALTSGRAGELFF.

The gene calls are TRBV19 and TRBJ2-7, with D tentatively TRBD1 or TRBD2 (6 bases each). CDR1 and CDR2 from the germline V gene are LNHDA and SQIVND (reference sequence). V was trimmed by 5 bases and J by 5 bases, leaving 16 bases between them. The CDR3 has 14 amino acids. CDR3 sequence reads: CASSPGAEPNEQYF. The CDR3 DNA reads TGTGCCAGTAGTCCGGGGGCGGAACCCAACGAGCAGTACTTC. The variable domain in full, completed from reference TRBV19 and TRBJ2-7, reads DGGITQSPKYLFRKEGQNVTLSCEQNLNHDAMYWYRQDPGQGLRLIYYSQIVNDFQKGDIAEGYSVSREKKESFPLTVTSAQKNPTAFYLCASSPGAEPNEQYFGPGTRLTVT.

This chain connects TRBV19 to TRBJ1-5, with TRBD1 as a possible D gene (5 bases). The V gene lost 5 bases and the J gene lost 3 bases, with 8 bases spanning the gap. The germline V gene encodes CDR1 LNHDA and CDR2 SQIVND (reference sequence). The CDR3 length is 13 residues. CDR3 region: CASSPGANQPQHF. The CDR3 bases are TGTGCCAGTAGTCCCGGGGCCAATCAGCCCCAGCATTTT.

The CDR3: CASSPSLDEAFF. CDR3 DNA: TGTGCCAGTAGTCCAAGTTTGGATGAAGCTTTCTTT. The chain uses TRBV19 and TRBJ1-1, with unresolved D. The ends were cut back, 5 bases at V and 7 bases at J, with 11 bases in the middle. Per the germline V gene, CDR1 is LNHDA and CDR2 is SQIVND (reference sequence). The CDR3 runs to 12 residues.

This chain links TRBV6-1 with TRBJ2-4, with D possibly being TRBD2 (6 bases). CDR3 length: 13 amino acids. Germline V gene data show CDR1 as MNHNS and CDR2 as SASEGT. Between the trimmed V and J ends, which lost 1 base and 10 bases, there was a span of 11 bases. CDR3 protein: CASSEGGGFIQYF. In DNA form, the CDR3 reads TGTGCCAGCAGTGAAGGTGGGGGGTTTATTCAGTACTTC.

The V gene is TRBV7-9, the J gene TRBJ2-1; 11 nucleotides align to TRBD2. This CDR3 region has 17 residues. V was pared by 0 bases and J by 6 bases, with 7 bases of the junction left unmatched. Looked up from germline, CDR1 is SEHNR and CDR2 is FQNEAQ (reference sequence). The CDR3 is CASSLAQGSGGANEQFF. DNA for the CDR3: TGTGCCAGCAGCTTAGCGCAAGGTAGCGGGGGGGCCAATGAGCAGTTCTTC.

The CDR3 DNA sequence: TGTGCCAGCAGCCAAGGAACTAGCTTGGAGGGCCAAGAGACCCAGTACTTC. It is translated as CASSQGTSLEGQETQYF. V and J are TRBV4-2 and TRBJ2-5, with D tentatively TRBD2 (6 bases). Per the germline V gene, CDR1 is LGHNA and CDR2 is YNFKEQ. The V gene lost 1 base and the J gene lost 1 base, with 16 bases spanning the gap. There are 17 residues in the CDR3.

The chain carries TRBV9 and TRBJ1-4; possible D gene TRBD1, 5 bases. This CDR3 has 14 amino acids. V was shortened by 4 bases and J by 8 bases, with 15 bases between the two germline ends. Germline lookup yields CDR1 SGDLS and CDR2 YYNGEE. CDR3 region: CASSPRQFDEKLFF. CDR3 in DNA: TGTGCCAGCAGCCCGCGACAGTTTGACGAAAAACTGTTTTTT. Looking up the rest from reference TRBV9 and TRBJ1-4 gives the full variable domain: DSGVTQTPKHLITATGQRVTLRCSPRSGDLSVYWYQQSLDQGLQFLIQYYNGEERAKGNILERFSAQQFPDLHSELNLSSLELGDSALYFCASSPRQFDEKLFFGSGTQLSVL.

The rearrangement uses TRBV6-6 and TRBJ2-7; the match to TRBD2 covers 8 bases. The CDR3 totals 13 residues. Germline assignment: CDR1 MNHNY and CDR2 SVGAGI (reference sequence). V gave up 4 bases and J gave up 6 bases; unmatched junction bases: 5. The CDR3 DNA reads TGTGCCAGCAGTTGGGGACTAGGGGGCGAGCAGTACTTC. The encoded protein is CASSWGLGGEQYF.

The chain employs TRBV5-6 and TRBJ1-2, with D maybe TRBD1 (6 bases). This CDR3 has 16 amino acids. V lost 3 bases and J lost 4, with 19 bases in between. Germline CDR1 is SGHDT and CDR2 is YYEEEE. The CDR3 region is CASSSETYRAIYGYTF. DNA of the CDR3: TGTGCCAGCAGCTCGGAAACGTACAGGGCAATCTATGGCTACACCTTC.

The chain carries TRBV4-2 and TRBJ1-5; TRBD1 is a possible D gene (6 bases). The V end lost 0 bases, the J end lost 5 bases, and 11 bases lay between the germline ends. Germline assignment: CDR1 LGHNA and CDR2 YNFKEQ. The CDR3 has 15 amino acids. As DNA, the CDR3 is TGTGCCAGCAGCCAAGATGGGGACACCTATCAGCCCCAGCATTTT. It specifies CASSQDGDTYQPQHF.

Concerning this clone: Compared with germline, one end of the junction differs, possibly owing to a read error. This chain links TRBV27 with TRBJ1-5; a weak D match, TRBD1 (6 bases). This CDR3 comprises 14 residues. Germline V gene lookup returns CDR1 MNHEY and CDR2 SMNVEV (reference sequence). CDR3 DNA: TGTGCCAGCAGCTTATGGGGGGGCGATCAGCCCCAGCATTTT. Translated: CASSLWGGDQPQHF.

This sequence joins TRBV28 and TRBJ1-2; TRBD1 agrees at 9 bases. V lost 7 bases to trimming and J lost 8 bases; unmatched junction nucleotides: 8. Per germline, CDR1 MDHEN and CDR2 SYDVKM. The CDR3 sequence is 13 residues long. The CDR3 sequence is CASTVDRGGGYTF. In DNA form, the CDR3 reads TGTGCCAGCACTGTGGACAGGGGAGGGGGCTACACCTTC.

CDR3 residues: CSVDTGGSYEQYF. In DNA, the CDR3 is TGCAGCGTTGATACAGGGGGCTCCTACGAGCAGTACTTC. This chain uses TRBV29-1 with TRBJ2-7; TRBD1 agrees at 8 bases. This CDR3 spans 13 amino acids. J gave up 0 bases and V 3 bases, and 1 base lay outside the gene matches. CDR1 and CDR2 (germline): SQVTM, ANQGSEA.

The gene calls are TRBV9 and TRBJ2-3, with TRBD2 matching 11 bases. The CDR3 has 17 residues. The germline V gene encodes CDR1 SGDLS and CDR2 YYNGEE. V gave up 3 bases and J gave up 7 bases; unmatched junction bases: 13. This chain's CDR3 is CASSDPLAGGRPYTQYF. CDR3 bases: TGTGCCAGCAGCGACCCTCTAGCGGGGGGCCGTCCGTATACGCAGTATTTT.

The chain employs TRBV7-8 and TRBJ2-7; TRBD2 agrees at 7 bases. After removal of 0 bases from V and 3 bases from J, the junction contained 11 bases not matched to a gene. The CDR3 runs to 17 residues. Germline CDR1 SGHVS, CDR2 FQNEAQ. CDR3 sequence (DNA): TGTGCCAGCAGCTTAGCGTCTCCGGGGGGTACGTTCTACGAGCAGTACTTC. The encoded protein is CASSLASPGGTFYEQYF.